Listed here are 31 T cell receptor beta chains from one sample, sequenced in a study of identical twins. One entry per CDR3 protein, called by TCRdb with MiXCR from the 5' RACE reads. The data contain 450,000 or so distinct CDR3 sequences, approximately 25% of them singletons. Separately, the same data were catalogued under a study of T cells expressing NK-cell markers.

Sequencing was performed on CD4+ T cells sorted from blood. The source is a woman between 18 and 30 years old in good health.

The rearrangement uses TRBV10-2 and TRBJ1-5; D unresolved. The CDR3 is 13 amino acids. The germline gives CDR1 WSHSY, CDR2 SAAADI. V was clipped by 7 bases and J by 2 bases, with 9 bases between them. In nucleotides, the CDR3 is TGCGCCAGCACCCGTGATGGCAATCAGCCCCAGCATTTT. Its protein is CASTRDGNQPQHF.

CDR3 protein: CASSLFRLAGKETQYF. As DNA, the CDR3 is TGTGCCAGCAGCTTATTCAGACTAGCGGGGAAAGAGACCCAGTACTTC. The rearrangement uses TRBV7-8 and TRBJ2-5, with 11 bases aligning to TRBD2. Losses at the gene ends were 2 bases for V and 3 bases for J; bases not matched to a gene: 5. The V gene's germline CDR1 is SGHVS and CDR2 FQNEAQ. This CDR3 is 16 amino acids long.

This clonotype came up a few times. The chain couples TRBV20-1 to TRBJ2-2; 8 bases align to TRBD1. J was trimmed by 7 bases and V by 1 base; bases with no gene match: 5. This CDR3 has 14 amino acids. Germline V lookup: CDR1 DFQATT, CDR2 SNEGSKA (reference sequence). In nucleotides, the CDR3 is TGCAGTGCTAGAGGACAGGGGAATATCGGGGAGCTGTTTTTT. Its translation: CSARGQGNIGELFF.

This clonotype was seen repeatedly, ten times or more. The gene calls are TRBV4-3 and TRBJ2-7, with TRBD2 matching 8 bases. This CDR3 is built from 15 residues. The V gene's germline CDR1 is LGHNA and CDR2 YSLEER. V was pared by 0 bases and J by 5 bases, with 6 bases of the junction left unmatched. Written as DNA, the CDR3 is TGCGCCAGCAGCCAAGAAACGGGAGGGCCCCACGAGCAGTACTTC. It codes for CASSQETGGPHEQYF.

The V call is TRBV6-2 or TRBV6-3, the J call TRBJ2-7; D is possibly TRBD1 (7 bases). In germline, CDR1 is MNHEY, CDR2 SVGEGT. The CDR3 has 14 residues. Trimming stripped 5 bases from V and 5 bases from J, with 16 bases between. Here the CDR3 reads CASSQNRGGNEQYF. CDR3 DNA: TGTGCCAGCAGTCAAAACAGGGGCGGGAACGAGCAGTACTTC.

The chain has TRBV27 and TRBJ2-7, with a tentative D call TRBD1 (6 bases). The germline V and J ends were trimmed by 6 bases and 2 bases, with 20 bases remaining between them. The CDR3 consists of 16 residues. Germline V gene lookup returns CDR1 MNHEY and CDR2 SMNVEV (reference sequence). CDR3 DNA sequence: TGTGCCAGCAGAGAGGATGGTGCTGGGGGCGCCTACGAGCAGTACTTC. This encodes CASREDGAGGAYEQYF.

This clonotype came up many times. CDR3 residues: CASSREWSGIALEQFF. CDR3 nucleotides: TGCGCCAGCAGCAGGGAATGGAGCGGGATAGCTCTGGAGCAGTTCTTC. The chain combines TRBV5-1 with TRBJ2-1; 7 positions agree with TRBD2. The germline V gene encodes CDR1 SGHRS and CDR2 YFSETQ. The CDR3 is made up of 16 amino acids. J gave up 10 bases and V 4 bases, and 17 bases lay outside the gene matches.

This sequence joins TRBV12-3 or TRBV12-4 and TRBJ1-6; D not resolved. V was cut by 7 bases and J by 8 bases, with 15 bases left in between. The CDR3 has 14 amino acids. CDR3 residues: CASTTDHTDSPLHF. The DNA of the CDR3 is TGTGCCAGCACGACCGACCACACGGATTCACCCCTCCACTTT.

The rearrangement links TRBV15 to TRBJ1-5; possibly TRBD1 for D (6 bases). Germline V gives CDR1 LNHNV, CDR2 YYDKDF (reference sequence). The CDR3 totals 15 residues. The germline V and J ends were trimmed by 3 bases and 4 bases, with 13 bases remaining between them. CDR3 protein: CATSSYGGQNQPQHF. CDR3 nucleotides: TGTGCCACCAGCAGCTATGGGGGGCAAAATCAGCCCCAGCATTTT.

The chain combines TRBV20-1 with TRBJ1-2, with a possible D match to TRBD1 (6 bases). Germline V lookup: CDR1 DFQATT, CDR2 SNEGSKA (reference sequence). Between the trimmed V and J ends, which lost 7 bases and 2 bases, there was a span of 11 bases. The CDR3 has 12 amino acids. Written as DNA, the CDR3 is TGCAGTGGACCCGGGGGCAACTATGGCTACACCTTC. Encoded protein: CSGPGGNYGYTF.

The V call is TRBV20-1, the J call TRBJ2-7; 10 bases are shared with TRBD2. CDR3 length: 15 amino acids. In germline, CDR1 is DFQATT, CDR2 SNEGSKA (reference sequence). With V trimmed by 3 bases and J by 4 bases, 9 bases remained unmatched. The CDR3 reads CSASIPLAGAYEQYF. CDR3 in DNA: TGCAGTGCTAGTATTCCCCTAGCGGGGGCTTACGAGCAGTACTTC.

This clonotype was picked up a small number of times. V and J are TRBV10-3 and TRBJ1-1; D call uncertain. Trimming removed 0 bases at V and 1 base at J, with 9 bases between. Germline values: CDR1 ENHRY, CDR2 SYGVKD. CDR3 size: 15 residues. CDR3 in DNA: TGTGCCATCAGTGAGTCGGCCGTGCAGAACACTGAAGCTTTCTTT. Translated, it gives CAISESAVQNTEAFF.

The V gene is TRBV5-1, the J gene TRBJ2-1; 9 bases are a match to TRBD2. The CDR3 extends over 15 amino acids. With 4 bases clipped from V and 8 bases from J, the junction kept 10 bases outside the gene matches. Germline assignment: CDR1 SGHRS and CDR2 YFSETQ. CDR3 coding DNA: TGCGCCAGCAGCCTTAGCGGGAGAGGGATAGATGAGCAGTTCTTC. Protein: CASSLSGRGIDEQFF.

This clonotype was seen only once. The genes are TRBV30 and TRBJ2-7, with TRBD1 matching over 7 bases. V lost 1 base and J lost 5; bases outside the gene matches: 2. The CDR3 is 12 amino acids. CDR1 is GTSNPN and CDR2 is SVGIG in the germline V gene (reference sequence). Written as DNA, the CDR3 is TGTGCCTGGAGTGGACAGGGTAACGAGCAGTACTTC. This translates into CAWSGQGNEQYF.

The genes are TRBV7-2 and TRBJ2-7; 7 nucleotides align to TRBD2. The germline CDR1 and CDR2 sequences are SGHTA and FQGNSA. V trimming: 4 bases; J trimming: 2 bases; junction bases outside the gene matches: 5. The CDR3 spans 14 residues. CDR3 bases: TGTGCCAGCAGCTGGGGCGGGAGAACCTACGAGCAGTACTTC. Its translation: CASSWGGRTYEQYF. Variable domain in full (rest from reference TRBV7-2 and TRBJ2-7): GAGVSQSPSNKVTEKGKDVELRCDPISGHTALYWYRQSLGQGLEFLIYFQGNSAPDKSGLPSDRFSAERTGGSVSTLTIQRTQQEDSAVYLCASSWGGRTYEQYFGPGTRLTVT.

This clonotype was counted a few times. The rearrangement joins TRBV20-1 to TRBJ2-5, with 7 bases fitting TRBD2. V gave up 5 bases and J gave up 5 bases; unmatched junction bases: 14. The CDR3 runs 15 residues. The germline gives CDR1 DFQATT, CDR2 SNEGSKA (reference sequence). The CDR3 here is CSAQGAGERMETQYF. DNA for the CDR3: TGCAGTGCTCAGGGTGCGGGAGAGCGGATGGAGACCCAGTACTTC.

About this clonotype itself: At one end, the junction sequence differs from germline, possibly due to a read error. The chain is built from TRBV7-7 and TRBJ2-1; 9 bases align to TRBD1. Germline V lookup: CDR1 SSHAT, CDR2 FNYEAQ (reference sequence). The CDR3 runs to 16 residues. The CDR3 DNA reads TGTGCTAGCAGCTTAGCACCGGGACAGGGCGACAATGAGCAGTTCTTC. It codes for CASSLAPGQGDNEQFF.

The gene calls are TRBV6-1 and TRBJ1-2, with D uncertain. Germline values: CDR1 MNHNS, CDR2 SASEGT. The CDR3 length is 11 residues. Trimming cost V 3 bases and J 7 bases, with 6 bases left between them. CDR3 in amino acids: CASSEGFGYTF. In DNA form, the CDR3 reads TGTGCCAGCAGTGAGGGGTTTGGCTACACCTTC.

This clonotype was found a few times. The chain couples TRBV29-1 to TRBJ1-1; 7 bases match TRBD1. Unmatched junction bases numbered 10, after V lost 7 bases and J lost 5 bases. Germline assignment: CDR1 SQVTM and CDR2 ANQGSEA. The CDR3 has 13 amino acids. The CDR3 DNA reads TGCAGCGCTATGACAGGGTCGGGAACTGAAGCTTTCTTT. Its protein product is CSAMTGSGTEAFF. Complete variable domain (other parts from reference TRBV29-1 and TRBJ1-1): SAVISQKPSRDICQRGTSLTIQCQVDSQVTMMFWYRQQPGQSLTLIATANQGSEATYESGFVIDKFPISRPNLTFSTLTVSNMSPEDSSIYLCSAMTGSGTEAFFGQGTRLTVV.

This clonotype appeared a few times. The chain couples TRBV24-1 to TRBJ2-7; 7 bases fit TRBD1. Germline V gene data show CDR1 as KGHDR and CDR2 as SFDVKD. The CDR3 is 14 amino acids. Trimming removed 8 bases from V and 6 bases from J; junction bases left unmatched: 12. The CDR3 region has the DNA TGTGCCACCACCCGGGACAGCCTACCCCCCGAGCAGTACTTC. Translated, it gives CATTRDSLPPEQYF.

The chain employs TRBV12-3 or TRBV12-4 and TRBJ2-6; tentatively, D is TRBD1 (6 bases). This CDR3 has 16 residues. The germline V and J ends were trimmed by 4 bases and 3 bases, with 13 bases remaining between them. CDR3 in amino acids: CASSSQGSGGANVLTF. The CDR3 nucleotides are TGTGCCAGCAGTTCACAGGGATCGGGTGGGGCCAACGTCCTGACTTTC.

The chain links TRBV7-2 to TRBJ2-3, with a weak D call TRBD1 (6 bases). The CDR3 length is 16 residues. V dropped 5 bases and J dropped 2 bases, with 17 bases sitting between them. Germline CDR1 and CDR2: SGHTA and FQGNSA. The DNA for the CDR3 is TGTGCCAGCAGCGCCCGACTGACAGGTTCCACAGATACGCAGTATTTT. Translating it yields CASSARLTGSTDTQYF.

The gene calls are TRBV28 and TRBJ2-7; D possibly uses TRBD1 or TRBD2 (7 bases each). Germline lookup yields CDR1 MDHEN and CDR2 SYDVKM. V lost 8 bases to trimming and J lost 4 bases, with 18 bases between them. The CDR3 totals 14 residues. CDR3 loop: CASQKGGGEYEQYF. CDR3 DNA sequence: TGTGCCAGCCAAAAGGGAGGGGGCGAATACGAGCAGTACTTC. Using reference TRBV28 and TRBJ2-7 for the parts outside the CDR3, the full variable domain is DVKVTQSSRYLVKRTGEKVFLECVQDMDHENMFWYRQDPGLGLRLIYFSYDVKMKEKGDIPEGYSVSREKKERFSLILESASTNQTSMYLCASQKGGGEYEQYFGPGTRLTVT.

The rearrangement joins TRBV3-1 to TRBJ2-3, with no clear D. The CDR3 extends over 13 amino acids. Germline CDR1 reads LGHDT; CDR2 reads YNNKEL (reference sequence). V was trimmed by 1 base and J by 6 bases, leaving 8 bases between them. The CDR3 here is CASSQVRLDTQYF. The CDR3, as DNA: TGTGCCAGCAGCCAAGTACGACTGGATACGCAGTATTTT.

This clonotype was seen a few times. CDR3 region: CASSPPGTFYEQYF. The DNA for the CDR3 is TGTGCCAGCTCACCCCCCGGGACTTTCTACGAGCAGTACTTC. The chain employs TRBV12-3 or TRBV12-4 and TRBJ2-7, with a possible D match to TRBD2 (6 bases). Trimming took 8 bases from V and 3 from J, leaving 17 bases between them. The CDR3 length is 14 residues.

The rearrangement links TRBV9 to TRBJ1-6; 7 nucleotides align to TRBD1. The CDR3 consists of 16 residues. CDR1 SGDLS and CDR2 YYNGEE come from the germline V gene. Trimming took 3 bases from V and 5 from J; bases not matched to a gene: 8. The CDR3 DNA reads as TGTGCCAGCAGCGCCCTGGGGGGACAGAATAATTCACCCCTCCACTTT. This encodes CASSALGGQNNSPLHF.

The V and J genes are TRBV2 and TRBJ2-4; TRBD1 agrees at 7 bases. After removal of 11 bases from V and 3 bases from J, the junction contained 25 bases not matched to a gene. The germline V gene has CDR1 SNHLY and CDR2 FYNNEI. CDR3 length equals 19 residues. CDR3 DNA sequence: TGTGCCTTCAGCCAGACAGGGTTTACGGAAAGGGGGAGCAAAAACATTCAGTACTTC. Translated: CAFSQTGFTERGSKNIQYF.

V is TRBV5-1 and J is TRBJ2-5, with 9 bases fitting TRBD1. The CDR3 totals 16 residues. Germline CDR1 and CDR2: SGHRS and YFSETQ. The J segment lost 1 base and the V segment lost 1 base, leaving 5 bases of the junction unmatched. The CDR3 is CASSLSSTGGQETQYF. The DNA for the CDR3 is TGCGCCAGCAGCTTGTCCTCGACAGGGGGCCAAGAGACCCAGTACTTC.

This clonotype was found many times. The V and J genes are TRBV4-3 and TRBJ2-5; weak D call: TRBD2 (6 bases). The CDR3 is made up of 13 amino acids. Trimming took 1 base from V and 3 from J, leaving 6 bases between them. Per germline, CDR1 LGHNA and CDR2 YSLEER. This chain's CDR3 is CASSQGTKETQYF. Written as DNA, the CDR3 is TGCGCCAGCAGCCAAGGGACTAAAGAGACCCAGTACTTC.

Only a few counts were recorded for this clonotype. The rearrangement uses TRBV12-3 or TRBV12-4 and TRBJ1-6, with a weak D call TRBD1 (6 bases). The V and J ends lost 3 bases and 9 bases respectively, with 12 bases between them. CDR3 length: 14 residues. The chain's CDR3 is CASSLRQGRSPLHF. The CDR3 region has the DNA TGTGCCAGCAGTTTGCGGCAGGGGCGTTCACCCCTCCACTTT.

This clonotype was observed a few times. The CDR3 DNA reads as TGCGCCAGCACCAGGGCCGAACAGAGACGTGAGCAGTTCTTC. It yields the protein CASTRAEQRREQFF. V gene TRBV5-1 combines with J gene TRBJ2-1, with TRBD1 as a possible D gene (5 bases). Germline-derived CDR1 and CDR2 are SGHRS and YFSETQ. V lost 6 bases and J lost 9, with 19 bases in between. This CDR3 is built from 14 residues.